This T cell receptor beta chain was documented in a study of blood T cell repertoires in COVID-19. As for the study in general: Collection of acute and convalescent COVID-19 samples took place in the United States, Italy and Spain. PBMCs, B-cell-depleted T cells, or T cells were the source of the cDNA or gDNA that made up the material.

The V gene's germline CDR1 is MNHEY and CDR2 SVGEGT. The germline V and J ends were trimmed by 2 bases and 3 bases, with 10 bases remaining between them. This CDR3 is built from 14 residues. Original processing methods: How many nucleated cells were present was estimated from reference gene primer amplification. Clones were sequenced by immunoSEQ multiplex PCR, and TCRdb holds only the in-frame ones, with some missing. Clone size and V and J calls were adopted from that table, with D and trimming inferred from the DNA. The table includes about 170,000 clones, roughly 85% detected once. The receptor comes from a woman aged 45-65 years who had recovered from COVID-19. What was sequenced was PBMCs or T cells enriched from blood (not recorded which). The rearrangement joins TRBV6-2 or TRBV6-3 to TRBJ1-1; TRBD1 is a possible D gene (6 bases). The CDR3: CASSYVGQYTEAFF. CDR3 coding DNA: TGTGCCAGCAGTTACGTCGGACAGTACACTGAAGCTTTCTTT.